The 20 T cell receptor beta chains below come from one sample, sequenced in a study of blood T cell repertoires in COVID-19. Using immunoSEQ multiplex PCR, the repertoire was profiled, and TCRdb retains in-frame clones only, with some absent. The sample records around 98,000 clones, roughly 83% being singletons. Material: peripheral blood. The origin of the receptors is a woman aged 55-75 years with acute or convalescent COVID-19.

About this clone: The sample has other DNA sequences that encode this CDR3 too. The V and J genes are TRBV4-1 and TRBJ1-3, with D unclear. Per the germline V gene, CDR1 is MGHRA and CDR2 is YSYEKL. The V and J ends lost 6 bases and 7 bases respectively, with 10 bases between them. This CDR3 is 12 amino acids long. The CDR3 DNA reads TGCGCCAGCAGTCAGGCGGGGAACACCATATATTTT. Its protein product is CASSQAGNTIYF.

The chain links TRBV6-5 to TRBJ1-1; D is unclear. V lost 6 bases and J lost 1, with 15 bases in between. CDR3 length: 15 residues. CDR1 and CDR2 (germline): MNHEY, SVGAGI. The CDR3 region has the DNA TGTGCCAGCAGCTTAGGACCCGCGGGGAACACTGAAGCTTTCTTT. Translation gives CASSLGPAGNTEAFF.

This clone was counted between two and nine times. The chain is built from TRBV28 and TRBJ1-1; TRBD1 aligns across 9 bases. This CDR3 region has 16 residues. The germline V gene encodes CDR1 MDHEN and CDR2 SYDVKM. The V gene end was trimmed by 6 bases and the J gene end by 13 bases; junction bases not matched to a gene: 21. DNA for the CDR3: TGTGCCAGCAGACCCTCCGTCAGACAGGGGGTTTTGGTTGATTTCTTT. This codes for CASRPSVRQGVLVDFF.

This clone was observed a single time. The rearrangement links TRBV5-1 to TRBJ2-7; the match to TRBD2 covers 9 bases. After removal of 4 bases from V and 6 bases from J, the junction contained 11 bases not matched to a gene. Germline loops: CDR1 SGHRS, CDR2 YFSETQ. The CDR3 covers 15 residues. CDR3 DNA: TGCGCCAGCAGCCCGGGATCGCGGGGGGGAGGCGAGCAGTACTTC. This sequence encodes CASSPGSRGGGEQYF.

This chain joins TRBV9 and TRBJ1-1, with TRBD1 matching over 8 bases. The CDR3 covers 15 residues. Looked up from germline, CDR1 is SGDLS and CDR2 is YYNGEE. Trimming at V came to 3 bases and at J to 0 bases, leaving 4 bases not matched to a gene. The CDR3 sequence: CASSGTGLMNTEAFF. In DNA form, the CDR3 reads TGTGCCAGCAGCGGGACAGGGCTTATGAACACTGAAGCTTTCTTT.

The chain uses TRBV29-1 and TRBJ1-5; possibly TRBD1 for D (6 bases). V shed 7 bases and J shed 5 bases, with 12 bases lying between them. This CDR3 contains 12 residues. CDR1 is SQVTM and CDR2 is ANQGSEA in the germline V gene. The CDR3 reads CSAGQLDQPQHF. The CDR3 nucleotides read TGCAGCGCAGGACAGTTGGATCAGCCCCAGCATTTT.

The V gene is TRBV7-2, the J gene TRBJ2-1; 8 bases agree with TRBD1. After removal of 4 bases from V and 6 bases from J, the junction contained 5 bases not matched to a gene. This CDR3 has 14 amino acids. Germline CDR1 and CDR2: SGHTA and FQGNSA. CDR3 residues: CASSSGGALNEQFF. DNA of the CDR3: TGTGCCAGCAGCTCAGGGGGCGCCCTCAATGAGCAGTTCTTC.

This chain joins TRBV19 and TRBJ1-5, with D possibly matching TRBD1 (5 bases). The CDR3 runs to 14 residues. Trimming stripped 7 bases from V and 6 bases from J, with 16 bases between. Germline CDR1 reads LNHDA; CDR2 reads SQIVND (reference sequence). CDR3 DNA: TGTGCCAGTAATTTCGTCAGGGAAGGTCAGCCCCAGCATTTT. Amino acids: CASNFVREGQPQHF.

The chain combines TRBV6-1 with TRBJ1-3; a possible D gene is TRBD1 (5 bases). V dropped 4 bases and J dropped 0 bases, with 13 bases sitting between them. The germline gives CDR1 MNHNS, CDR2 SASEGT. The CDR3 loop spans 16 amino acids. CDR3 nucleotide sequence: TGTGCCAGCAGTGGGGTTGGGGGGTTCTCTGGAAACACCATATATTTT. Amino acids: CASSGVGGFSGNTIYF.

This clone occurred a few times. The rearrangement links TRBV7-3 to TRBJ2-3, with D possibly being TRBD2 (5 bases). CDR3 length equals 13 residues. Germline V CDR1 and CDR2: SGHTA, FQGTGA. Trimming took off 5 bases at V and 3 bases at J, with 9 bases between the two ends. Written as DNA, the CDR3 is TGTGCCAGCAGCGAGAGGGAGACAGATACGCAGTATTTT. This translates into CASSERETDTQYF. The full variable domain, completed using reference TRBV7-3 and TRBJ2-3, is GAGVSQTPSNKVTEKGKYVELRCDPISGHTALYWYRQSLGQGPEFLIYFQGTGAADDSGLPNDRFFAVRPEGSVSTLKIQRTERGDSAVYLCASSERETDTQYFGPGTRLTVL.

This clone was counted a single time. This sequence joins TRBV2 and TRBJ1-1; D ambiguous. From germline, CDR1 is SNHLY and CDR2 FYNNEI. V was shortened by 1 base and J by 1 base, with 4 bases between the two germline ends. This CDR3 has 13 residues. In nucleotides, the CDR3 is TGTGCCAGCAGTGAAGGCAGGAACACTGAAGCTTTCTTT. Protein sequence: CASSEGRNTEAFF.

This rearrangement joins TRBV6-5 to TRBJ1-1, with TRBD1 identical over 8 bases. The junction had 9 bases not matched to a gene; V was cut back by 5 bases and J by 4 bases. The CDR3 length is 15 residues. The germline CDR1 and CDR2 sequences are MNHEY and SVGAGI. The CDR3 reads CASSPGTGRATEAFF. CDR3 bases: TGTGCCAGCAGTCCAGGGACAGGTCGGGCCACTGAAGCTTTCTTT.

This clone was detected only a few times. The J gene is TRBJ2-3, the V gene TRBV10-1; 8 nucleotides agree with TRBD2. The CDR3 spans 13 residues. Germline CDR1 reads WNHNN; CDR2 reads SYGVQD (reference sequence). The trim removed 4 bases at V and 4 bases at J, leaving 1 base unmatched. The CDR3 region is CASSGTSPDTQYF. In nucleotides, the CDR3 is TGCGCCAGCAGTGGGACTAGCCCAGATACGCAGTATTTT.

V and J are TRBV5-1 and TRBJ1-2; 8 nucleotides line up with TRBD1. The CDR3 is made up of 15 amino acids. With V trimmed by 4 bases and J by 5 bases, 10 bases remained unmatched. Per the germline V gene, CDR1 is SGHRS and CDR2 is YFSETQ. The CDR3, as DNA: TGCGCCAGCAGCCTAGGACAGGGCGGAAGGTATGGCTACACCTTC. Translating it yields CASSLGQGGRYGYTF.

The rearrangement links TRBV18 to TRBJ2-2; 7 bases match TRBD1. Looked up from germline, CDR1 is KGHSH and CDR2 is LQKENI. Trimming removed 6 bases from V and 3 bases from J; junction bases left unmatched: 7. This CDR3 has 15 amino acids. Here the CDR3 DNA reads TGTGCCAGCTCTCGGACAGGCTTTGACACCGGGGAGCTGTTTTTT. This translates into CASSRTGFDTGELFF.

The chain is built from TRBV18 and TRBJ1-3; D is possibly TRBD1 (6 bases). CDR3 length: 15 amino acids. V lost 3 bases and J 1 base, leaving 10 bases between the germline ends. CDR1 is KGHSH and CDR2 is LQKENI in the germline V gene. CDR3 nucleotides: TGTGCCAGCTCACCCCGGGACATATCTGGAAACACCATATATTTT. It translates to CASSPRDISGNTIYF.

V gene TRBV4-2 combines with J gene TRBJ1-5; D ambiguous. CDR3 length: 14 residues. V lost 0 bases and J lost 6, with 9 bases in between. Germline assignment: CDR1 LGHNA and CDR2 YNFKEQ. The CDR3 region is CASSQDPGIQPQHF. CDR3 in DNA: TGTGCCAGCAGCCAAGATCCGGGGATTCAGCCCCAGCATTTT.

This chain connects TRBV5-6 to TRBJ1-2; 7 bases align to TRBD1. The junction had 3 bases not matched to a gene; V was cut back by 1 base and J by 3 bases. The CDR3 extends over 14 amino acids. Germline values: CDR1 SGHDT, CDR2 YYEEEE. The CDR3 loop is CASSLRGQYYGYTF. CDR3 DNA: TGTGCCAGCAGCTTGAGGGGACAGTACTATGGCTACACCTTC.

This clone was found once. V is TRBV30 and J is TRBJ1-1; D may be TRBD1 (5 bases). Germline values: CDR1 GTSNPN, CDR2 SVGIG (reference sequence). The ends were cut back, 4 bases at V and 6 bases at J, with 15 bases in the middle. This CDR3 is 13 amino acids long. Here the CDR3 DNA reads TGTGCCTGGATAGGCGGGACGATACCTGAAGCTTTCTTT. Protein sequence: CAWIGGTIPEAFF.

This chain connects TRBV18 to TRBJ2-3; D is uncertain. V gave up 3 bases and J gave up 3 bases, with 7 bases separating them. Germline CDR1 and CDR2: KGHSH and LQKENI. CDR3 length equals 13 residues. CDR3 sequence (DNA): TGTGCCAGCTCACCTACGGGTACAGATACGCAGTATTTT. Protein sequence: CASSPTGTDTQYF.